This TCR beta chain was identified during a study of blood T cell repertoires in COVID-19. Study in general: From the United States, Italy and Spain came samples of acute and convalescent COVID-19. Sample material is recorded as cDNA or gDNA derived from T cells, B-cell-depleted T cells, or PBMCs.

Seattle enrolled patients during active infection and tracked them longitudinally. As originally analysed: Reference gene primers were amplified, and this amplification served to estimate nucleated cell counts. Clones were read by immunoSEQ multiplex PCR, and TCRdb kept only the in-frame ones, dropping some. From that table come the V and J calls and clone size; the DNA was used to work out D and trimming. Seen here are 350,000 to 450,000 clones, approximately 86% observed once, and the top ten hold around 7.5%. Trimming took off 7 bases at V and 1 base at J, with 13 bases between the two ends. CDR1 and CDR2 from the germline V gene are MNHNY and SVGAGI (reference sequence). The CDR3 has 14 amino acids.

The sample consisted of peripheral blood. This receptor was identified in a woman aged 55-69 years with COVID-19, enrolled during active disease. This rearrangement joins TRBV6-6 to TRBJ1-2; TRBD1 is a possible D gene (5 bases). This chain's CDR3 is CASNPYDSNYGYTF. CDR3 coding DNA: TGTGCCAGCAACCCCTATGACAGTAACTATGGCTACACCTTC.